The 15 T cell receptor beta chains below were found in one sample sequenced in a study of technical replicates of blood from a few donors. TCRdb's copy holds only in-frame clones and misses some; the assay was immunoSEQ multiplex PCR. The table lists about 73,000 clones, roughly 90% of them singletons. Sequencing input: PBMCs. Receptors were obtained from a human donor in good health. Some clones in this sample may be carry-over from other donors' samples.

This clone ranks as medium-sized. Other nucleotide sequences in the sample specify the same CDR3. This chain connects TRBV5-1 to TRBJ2-1; 8 nucleotides agree with TRBD2. CDR3 length: 14 residues. Germline CDR1 SGHRS, CDR2 YFSETQ. The V segment lost 5 bases and the J segment 4 bases; nucleotides outside the gene matches: 5. The CDR3 is CASSSSGGYNEQFF. The CDR3 nucleotides are TGCGCCAGCAGTTCGAGCGGGGGTTACAATGAGCAGTTCTTC. Drawing the rest from reference TRBV5-1 and TRBJ2-1, the complete variable domain is KAGVTQTPRYLIKTRGQQVTLSCSPISGHRSVSWYQQTPGQGLQFLFEYFSETQRNKGNFPGRFSGRQFSNSRSEMNVSTLELGDSALYLCASSSSGGYNEQFFGPGTRLTVL.

The chain combines TRBV30 with TRBJ2-3, with D possibly TRBD2 on 6 matching bases. CDR1 is GTSNPN, CDR2 SVGIG, per germline (reference sequence). The CDR3 consists of 13 residues. Trimming took 7 bases from V and 1 from J, leaving 12 bases between them. The CDR3 loop is CALLSGGTDTQYF. The CDR3 nucleotides are TGTGCCTTACTGTCGGGGGGCACAGATACGCAGTATTTT.

The CDR3 nucleotides read TGTGCCATCAGCTTCGGGAGCTCCTATAATTCACCCCTCCACTTT. Amino acid sequence: CAISFGSSYNSPLHF. The chain couples TRBV10-3 to TRBJ1-6, with D unclear. V was pared by 6 bases and J by 0 bases, with 9 bases between. Germline V gives CDR1 ENHRY, CDR2 SYGVKD. The CDR3 has 15 residues.

The rearrangement joins TRBV13 to TRBJ1-1, with 7 nucleotides matching TRBD1. J gave up 11 bases and V 6 bases, and 18 bases lay outside the gene matches. The germline gives CDR1 PRHDT, CDR2 FYEKMQ (reference sequence). The CDR3 is made up of 15 amino acids. DNA for the CDR3: TGTGCCAGCAGTCGGCGTGAGGGACAGCCCGGGCGCGCTTTCTTT. This encodes CASSRREGQPGRAFF.

The chain combines TRBV2 with TRBJ2-3; D possibly corresponds to TRBD1 (5 bases). V was clipped by 6 bases and J by 6 bases, with 13 bases between them. Per germline, CDR1 SNHLY and CDR2 FYNNEI. CDR3 length: 13 residues. The CDR3 spells CASRGLLLDTQYF. The CDR3 DNA is TGTGCCAGCAGGGGGCTCTTGCTGGATACGCAGTATTTT.

The genes are TRBV2 and TRBJ2-3; tentative D call: TRBD1 (6 bases). The CDR3 sequence is 17 residues long. Trimming removed 6 bases at V and 2 bases at J, with 21 bases between. Germline loops: CDR1 SNHLY, CDR2 FYNNEI. In DNA, the CDR3 is TGTGCCAGCAGCAGTACCGGGACAACTTACTTCACAGATACGCAGTATTTT. Amino acids: CASSSTGTTYFTDTQYF.

The chain employs TRBV18 and TRBJ1-1, with 9 positions matching TRBD1. V lost 4 bases to trimming and J lost 6 bases; unmatched junction nucleotides: 3. The CDR3 totals 13 residues. Per the germline V gene, CDR1 is KGHSH and CDR2 is LQKENI. The CDR3 reads CASSRTGEAEAFF. The CDR3 DNA is TGTGCCAGCTCACGGACAGGGGAAGCTGAAGCTTTCTTT.

This clone appeared a single time. The V and J genes are TRBV6-1 and TRBJ2-3, with TRBD2 matching 8 bases. The CDR3 extends over 19 amino acids. V was pared by 2 bases and J by 0 bases, with 13 bases of the junction left unmatched. From germline, CDR1 is MNHNS and CDR2 SASEGT. CDR3 in DNA: TGTGCCAGCAGTGAAACTGGTTTATTTAGCGGGGTTAGCACAGATACGCAGTATTTT. Translating it yields CASSETGLFSGVSTDTQYF.

The chain joins TRBV7-6 to TRBJ2-6, with D possibly matching TRBD2 (6 bases). CDR1 SGHVS and CDR2 FNYEAQ come from the germline V gene. The length of the CDR3 is 17 residues. Trimming removed 3 bases at V and 2 bases at J, with 14 bases between. The CDR3: CASSLLRGRTGANVLTF. Written as DNA, the CDR3 is TGTGCCAGCAGCTTGTTGCGGGGTAGAACTGGGGCCAACGTCCTGACTTTC.

The genes are TRBV6-6 and TRBJ2-7; 8 bases agree with TRBD1. This CDR3 has 16 amino acids. In germline, CDR1 is MNHNY, CDR2 SVGAGI (reference sequence). J gave up 2 bases and V 2 bases, and 8 bases lay outside the gene matches. Here the CDR3 reads CASSYPRAGGAYEQYF. The CDR3 DNA follows: TGTGCCAGCAGTTACCCGCGGGCAGGGGGCGCCTACGAGCAGTACTTC.

This clone was seen a handful of times. The V gene is TRBV7-9, the J gene TRBJ2-1; 15 bases are a match to TRBD2. The V gene's germline CDR1 is SEHNR and CDR2 FQNEAQ (reference sequence). The CDR3 covers 15 residues. V lost 5 bases to trimming and J lost 7 bases; unmatched junction nucleotides: 3. The CDR3 reads CASSGLAGGPNEQFF. CDR3 nucleotide sequence: TGTGCCAGCAGCGGACTAGCGGGGGGGCCAAATGAGCAGTTCTTC. Supplemented by reference TRBV7-9 and TRBJ2-1, the full variable domain reads DTGVSQNPRHKITKRGQNVTFRCDPISEHNRLYWYRQTLGQGPEFLTYFQNEAQLEKSRLLSDRFSAERPKGSFSTLEIQRTEQGDSAMYLCASSGLAGGPNEQFFGPGTRLTVL.

The chain employs TRBV7-9 and TRBJ2-2, with D possibly matching TRBD2 (7 bases). Germline V gives CDR1 SEHNR, CDR2 FQNEAQ (reference sequence). V gave up 7 bases and J gave up 0 bases, with 15 bases separating them. The CDR3 extends over 16 amino acids. CDR3 nucleotide sequence: TGTGCCAGCAAATTGGGGGGGCTTTCGAACACCGGGGAGCTGTTTTTT. Translating it yields CASKLGGLSNTGELFF.

This sequence joins TRBV5-1 and TRBJ2-3; the match to TRBD1 covers 7 bases. Germline V gene lookup returns CDR1 SGHRS and CDR2 YFSETQ. The CDR3 is 15 amino acids. The V segment lost 0 bases and the J segment 2 bases; nucleotides outside the gene matches: 3. The DNA for the CDR3 is TGCGCCAGCAGCTTGGCGGGGACAGCCACAGATACGCAGTATTTT. Amino acid sequence: CASSLAGTATDTQYF. Full variable domain (rest looked up from reference TRBV5-1 and TRBJ2-3): KAGVTQTPRYLIKTRGQQVTLSCSPISGHRSVSWYQQTPGQGLQFLFEYFSETQRNKGNFPGRFSGRQFSNSRSEMNVSTLELGDSALYLCASSLAGTATDTQYFGPGTRLTVL.

The chain has TRBV30 and TRBJ2-5, with a weak D call TRBD2 (6 bases). CDR1 GTSNPN and CDR2 SVGIG come from the germline V gene (reference sequence). The CDR3 consists of 14 residues. The V and J ends lost 3 bases and 5 bases respectively, with 16 bases between them. The CDR3 reads CAWREGAGIETQYF. The DNA for the CDR3 is TGTGCCTGGAGGGAGGGAGCGGGCATTGAGACCCAGTACTTC.

This chain uses TRBV5-1 with TRBJ2-5, with D unresolved. Germline CDR1 reads SGHRS; CDR2 reads YFSETQ. Trimming cost V 0 bases and J 3 bases, with 9 bases left between them. This CDR3 is 14 amino acids long. For the CDR3, the DNA is TGCGCCAGCAGCTTGGGGGCGTCCGAAGAGACCCAGTACTTC. It encodes CASSLGASEETQYF.